This T cell receptor (beta chain) was captured by sequencing in a study of monozygotic twins with inflammatory bowel disease. Reanalyzing the 5' RACE reads, TCRdb keeps one entry per CDR3 protein, without DNA. The sample totals under 200,000 distinct CDR3 sequences. The clonotype originates from a human donor with ulcerative colitis or Crohn's disease, or a healthy co-twin of an affected twin (not recorded which). The sequenced material came from blood.

The CDR3 loop is CASSSTHGAGGLHEQYF. The chain combines TRBV7-9 with TRBJ2-7; TCRdb picks TRBD2, but there is no DNA to check that call. Germline V CDR1 and CDR2: SEHNR, FQNEAQ (reference sequence). This CDR3 is 17 amino acids long.